The clone carrying this T cell receptor beta chain was counted between two and nine times. Its antigen is currently unknown. TCRdb re-called the PCR reads through MiXCR. The sample lists about 22,000 clones, around 18% seen once, with approximately 2.9% in the top ten. This entry comes from a study of metastatic and nonmetastatic thyroid tumors. Overall study results and limits: In blood and tumor, TCR beta diversity was reportedly significantly higher in malignant thyroid tumors than in benign nodules.

No treatment had been given to any patient before thyroid surgery. The CDR3 totals 14 residues. CDR1 and CDR2 (germline): SNHLY, FYNNEI. Unmatched junction bases numbered 8, after V lost 4 bases and J lost 8 bases. The sample taken for sequencing was adjacent normal tissue. The rearrangement links TRBV2 to TRBJ1-2; 9 bases match TRBD1. The sequence derives from a male donor with papillary thyroid cancer or a benign thyroid nodule (not recorded which). Some clones in this sample may be carry-over from other donors' samples. For the CDR3, the DNA is TGTGCCAGCAGTGGGGACAGGGATCTGTTCGGCTACACCTTC. It yields the protein CASSGDRDLFGYTF.